The entry below gives a single T cell receptor (beta chain) sequence along with its context. V was clipped by 8 bases and J by 9 bases; unmatched bases: 12. CDR3 length: 15 amino acids. Germline loops: CDR1 SNHLY, CDR2 FYNNEI. This specimen comes from a study of blood T cell repertoires in COVID-19. For the study at large: The United States, Italy and Spain supplied acute and convalescent COVID-19 samples. Sample material is recorded as cDNA or gDNA derived from T cells, B-cell-depleted T cells, or PBMCs.

Original handling: The authors estimated nucleated cell counts from reference gene primer amplification. Method: immunoSEQ multiplex PCR; TCRdb's copy keeps in-frame clones and lacks some. The V and J calls and clone size come from that table; D and trimming were worked out from the DNA. Here the sample spans fewer than 350,000 clones, 88% being singletons. The gene calls are TRBV2 and TRBJ2-1, with 11 bases matching TRBD2. The material sequenced was peripheral blood. This TCR derives from a man between 18 and 35 years old with active or convalescent COVID-19. The CDR3 sequence: CASGHPTSGGGEQFF. Here the CDR3 DNA reads TGTGCCAGCGGACATCCTACTAGCGGGGGCGGTGAGCAGTTCTTC. Variable domain in full (rest from reference TRBV2 and TRBJ2-1): EPEVTQTPSHQVTQMGQEVILRCVPISNHLYFYWYRQILGQKVEFLVSFYNNEISEKSEIFDDQFSVERPDGSNFTLKIRSTKLEDSAMYFCASGHPTSGGGEQFFGPGTRLTVL.